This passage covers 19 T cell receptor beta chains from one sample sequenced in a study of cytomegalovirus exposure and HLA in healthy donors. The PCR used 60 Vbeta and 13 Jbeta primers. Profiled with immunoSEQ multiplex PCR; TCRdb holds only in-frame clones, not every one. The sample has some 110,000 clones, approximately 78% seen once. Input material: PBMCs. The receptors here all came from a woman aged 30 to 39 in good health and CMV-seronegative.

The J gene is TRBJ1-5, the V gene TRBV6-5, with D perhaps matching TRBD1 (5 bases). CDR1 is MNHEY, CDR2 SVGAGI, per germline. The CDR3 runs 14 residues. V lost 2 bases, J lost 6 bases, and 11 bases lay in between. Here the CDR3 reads CASSYLMGGQPQHF. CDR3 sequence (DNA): TGTGCCAGCAGTTACCTGATGGGGGGTCAGCCCCAGCATTTT.

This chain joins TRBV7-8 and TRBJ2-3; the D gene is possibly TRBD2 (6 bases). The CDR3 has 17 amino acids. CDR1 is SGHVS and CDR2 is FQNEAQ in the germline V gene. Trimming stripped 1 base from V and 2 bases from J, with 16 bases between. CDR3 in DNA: TGTGCCAGCAGCTTAGGGAGGGCCATGAGACACACAGATACGCAGTATTTT. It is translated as CASSLGRAMRHTDTQYF.

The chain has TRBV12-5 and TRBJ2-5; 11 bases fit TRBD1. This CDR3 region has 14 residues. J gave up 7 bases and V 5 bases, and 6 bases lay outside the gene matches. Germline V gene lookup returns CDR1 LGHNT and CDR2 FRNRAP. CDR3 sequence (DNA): TGTGCTAGTGGTACCTCCGGGACAGGGGGGACCCAGTACTTC. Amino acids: CASGTSGTGGTQYF.

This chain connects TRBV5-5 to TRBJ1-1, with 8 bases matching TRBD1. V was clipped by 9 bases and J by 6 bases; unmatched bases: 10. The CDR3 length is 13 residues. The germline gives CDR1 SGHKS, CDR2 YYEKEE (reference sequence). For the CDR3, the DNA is TGTGCCACTAGGACAGGGAGGATTTCTGAAGCTTTCTTT. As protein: CATRTGRISEAFF.

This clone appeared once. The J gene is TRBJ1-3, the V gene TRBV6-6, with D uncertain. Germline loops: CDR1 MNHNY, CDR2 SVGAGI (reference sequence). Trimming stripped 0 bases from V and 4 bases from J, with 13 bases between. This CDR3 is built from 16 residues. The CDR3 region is CASSYSPHEGGNTIYF. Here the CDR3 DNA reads TGTGCCAGCAGTTACTCGCCCCATGAGGGAGGAAACACCATATATTTT.

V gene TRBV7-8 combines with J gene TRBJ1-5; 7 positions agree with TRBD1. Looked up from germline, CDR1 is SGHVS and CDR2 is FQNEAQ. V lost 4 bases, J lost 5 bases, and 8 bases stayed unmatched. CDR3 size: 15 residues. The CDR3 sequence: CASSSNTQGYQPQHF. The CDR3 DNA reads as TGTGCCAGCAGCTCCAATACACAGGGGTATCAGCCCCAGCATTTT.

The CDR3 loop is CASSSPGFYGYTF. As DNA, the CDR3 is TGTGCCAGCAGCTCACCAGGGTTCTATGGCTACACCTTC. J is TRBJ1-2 and V is TRBV13; maybe TRBD1 (5 bases). CDR3 length equals 13 residues. Trimming stripped 4 bases from V and 4 bases from J, with 10 bases between. The germline V gene has CDR1 PRHDT and CDR2 FYEKMQ (reference sequence).

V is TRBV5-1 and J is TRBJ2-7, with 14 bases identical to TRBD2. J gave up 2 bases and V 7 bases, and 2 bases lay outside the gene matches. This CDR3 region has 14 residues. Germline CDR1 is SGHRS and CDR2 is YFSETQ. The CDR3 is CASQTSGGAYEQYF. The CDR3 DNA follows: TGCGCCAGCCAGACTAGCGGGGGGGCCTACGAGCAGTACTTC. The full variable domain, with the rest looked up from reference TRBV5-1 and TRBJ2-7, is KAGVTQTPRYLIKTRGQQVTLSCSPISGHRSVSWYQQTPGQGLQFLFEYFSETQRNKGNFPGRFSGRQFSNSRSEMNVSTLELGDSALYLCASQTSGGAYEQYFGPGTRLTVT.

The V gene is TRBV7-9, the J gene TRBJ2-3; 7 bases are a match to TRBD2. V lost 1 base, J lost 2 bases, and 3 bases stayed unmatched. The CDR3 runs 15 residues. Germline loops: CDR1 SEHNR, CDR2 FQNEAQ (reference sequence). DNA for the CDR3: TGTGCCAGCAGCTTAGTAGCGGGCGTCACAGATACGCAGTATTTT. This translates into CASSLVAGVTDTQYF.

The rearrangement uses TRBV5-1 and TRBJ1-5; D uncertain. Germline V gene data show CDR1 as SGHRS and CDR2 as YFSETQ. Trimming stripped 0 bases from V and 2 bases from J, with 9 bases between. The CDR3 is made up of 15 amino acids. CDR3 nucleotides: TGCGCCAGCAGCTTGGGAGGGATTGGCAATCAGCCCCAGCATTTT. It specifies CASSLGGIGNQPQHF.

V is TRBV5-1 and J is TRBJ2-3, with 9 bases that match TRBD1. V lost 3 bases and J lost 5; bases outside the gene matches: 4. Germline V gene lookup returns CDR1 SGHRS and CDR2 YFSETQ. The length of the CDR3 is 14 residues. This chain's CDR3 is CASSSTGGIDTQYF. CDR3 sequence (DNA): TGCGCCAGCAGCTCGACAGGGGGAATAGATACGCAGTATTTT.

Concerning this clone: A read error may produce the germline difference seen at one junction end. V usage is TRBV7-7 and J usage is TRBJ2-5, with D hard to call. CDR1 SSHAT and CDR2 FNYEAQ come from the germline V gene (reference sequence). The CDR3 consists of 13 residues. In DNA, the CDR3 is TGTGCTAGCAGCTCGCCCCAACTTGAGACCCAGTACTTC. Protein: CASSSPQLETQYF.

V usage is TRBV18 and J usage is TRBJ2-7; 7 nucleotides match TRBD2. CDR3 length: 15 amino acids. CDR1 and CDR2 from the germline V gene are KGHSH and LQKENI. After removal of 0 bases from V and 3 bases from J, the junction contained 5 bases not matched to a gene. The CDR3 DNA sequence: TGTGCCAGCTCACCACCGGGGGGGGTCGTCTACGAGCAGTACTTC. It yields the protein CASSPPGGVVYEQYF. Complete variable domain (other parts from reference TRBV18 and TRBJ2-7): NAGVMQNPRHLVRRRGQEARLRCSPMKGHSHVYWYRQLPEEGLKFMVYLQKENIIDESGMPKERFSAEFPKEGPSILRIQQVVRGDSAAYFCASSPPGGVVYEQYFGPGTRLTVT.

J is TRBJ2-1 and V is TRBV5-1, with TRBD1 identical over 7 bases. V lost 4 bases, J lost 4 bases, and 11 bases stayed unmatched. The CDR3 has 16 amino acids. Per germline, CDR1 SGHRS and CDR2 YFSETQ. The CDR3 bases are TGCGCCAGCAGCCCGGAGGTGGGACAGATATACAATGAGCAGTTCTTC. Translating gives CASSPEVGQIYNEQFF.

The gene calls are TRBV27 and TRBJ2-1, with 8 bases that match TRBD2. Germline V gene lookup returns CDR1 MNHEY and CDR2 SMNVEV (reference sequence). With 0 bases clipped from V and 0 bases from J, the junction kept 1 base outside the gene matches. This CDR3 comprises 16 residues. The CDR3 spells CASSLSSGSSYNEQFF. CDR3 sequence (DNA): TGTGCCAGCAGTTTATCGAGCGGGAGCTCCTACAATGAGCAGTTCTTC.

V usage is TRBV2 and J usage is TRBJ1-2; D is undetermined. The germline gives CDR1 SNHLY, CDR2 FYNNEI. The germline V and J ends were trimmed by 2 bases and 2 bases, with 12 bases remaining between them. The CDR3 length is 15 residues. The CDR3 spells CASSEYRGPNYGYTF. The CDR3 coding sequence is TGTGCCAGCAGTGAATATCGAGGGCCCAACTATGGCTACACCTTC.

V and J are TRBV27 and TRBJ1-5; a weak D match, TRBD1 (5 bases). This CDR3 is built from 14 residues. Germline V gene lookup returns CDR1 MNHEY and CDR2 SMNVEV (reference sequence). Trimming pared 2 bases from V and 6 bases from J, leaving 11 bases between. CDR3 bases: TGTGCCAGCAGTTTAATGGGGGGAAGTCAGCCCCAGCATTTT. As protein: CASSLMGGSQPQHF.

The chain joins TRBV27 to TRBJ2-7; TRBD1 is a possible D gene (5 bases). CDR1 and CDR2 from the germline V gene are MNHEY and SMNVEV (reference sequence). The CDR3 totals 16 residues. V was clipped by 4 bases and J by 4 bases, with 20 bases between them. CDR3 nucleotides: TGTGCCAGCAGTTCCTCCGCTTGGGGCTCGTGGTACGAGCAGTACTTC. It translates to CASSSSAWGSWYEQYF.

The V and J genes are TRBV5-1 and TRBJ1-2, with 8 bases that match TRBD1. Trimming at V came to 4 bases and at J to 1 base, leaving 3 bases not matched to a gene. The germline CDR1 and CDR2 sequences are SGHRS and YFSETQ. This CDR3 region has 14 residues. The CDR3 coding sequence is TGCGCCAGCAGCACAGGGGGTATTAACTATGGCTACACCTTC. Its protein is CASSTGGINYGYTF.